This TCR beta chain was recorded in a study of human T cells and chemical hapten exposure. Study summary: The study sensitized with 2% DPC on a 2 cm by 2 cm patch of upper inner arm skin. All patients underwent weekly scalp dosing with diphenylcyclopropenone for the full approximately 25-week study.

The time point: patch test 2, 6 weeks after DPC sensitization. Treatment: therapeutic diphenylcyclopropenone sensitization with weekly scalp DPC. This clonotype was found a few times. What it binds is unknown. The study's library attached unique molecular identifiers to single cDNA molecules. TCRdb analysed the RACE reads with MiXCR anew, one entry per CDR3 protein. The sample contains roughly 50,000 distinct CDR3 sequences, around 10% of which appear only once. This CDR3 is built from 18 residues. The V end lost 0 bases, the J end lost 0 bases, and 15 bases lay between the germline ends. Germline V gene lookup returns CDR1 SGHDN and CDR2 FVKESK. General study results and limits: Sensitizing with DPC caused no change in TCRs above 1 in 1000 frequency.

Sequences were derived from whole blood, sampled in connection with sensitization to the hapten diphenylcyclopropenone (DPC). V and J are TRBV14 and TRBJ2-1; D is possibly TRBD2 (6 bases). The clonotype originates from a woman aged 45-65 years with alopecia areata. Some clones in this sample may be carry-over from other donors' samples. The CDR3 loop reads CASSQDWIRGSSYNEQFF. CDR3 bases: TGTGCCAGCAGCCAAGATTGGATACGGGGGAGCTCCTACAATGAGCAGTTCTTC. The whole variable domain, filled in from reference TRBV14 and TRBJ2-1, reads EAGVTQFPSHSVIEKGQTVTLRCDPISGHDNLYWYRRVMGKEIKFLLHFVKESKQDESGMPNNRFLAERTGGTYSTLKVQPAELEDSGVYFCASSQDWIRGSSYNEQFFGPGTRLTVL.